The 16 T cell receptor beta chains below come from one sample, sequenced in a study of cytomegalovirus exposure and HLA in healthy donors. PCR primers comprised 60 Vbeta and 13 Jbeta primers. TCRdb's table, derived via immunoSEQ multiplex PCR, lists solely in-frame clones and lacks some. The table has 99,000 or so clones, about 80% seen once. The sample was PBMCs. Source of these receptors: a middle-aged man in good health and CMV-seropositive.

This clone was seen a few times. The V gene is TRBV7-9, the J gene TRBJ1-1; weak D call: TRBD1 (6 bases). This CDR3 contains 12 residues. Germline V CDR1 and CDR2: SEHNR, FQNEAQ (reference sequence). V was shortened by 11 bases and J by 6 bases, with 16 bases between the two germline ends. DNA for the CDR3: TGTGCCGGTGGACAGTTAATGGCTGAAGCTTTCTTT. Protein: CAGGQLMAEAFF. The whole variable domain, remainder taken from reference TRBV7-9 and TRBJ1-1, is DTGVSQNPRHKITKRGQNVTFRCDPISEHNRLYWYRQTLGQGPEFLTYFQNEAQLEKSRLLSDRFSAERPKGSFSTLEIQRTEQGDSAMYLCAGGQLMAEAFFGQGTRLTVV.

The chain couples TRBV30 to TRBJ2-7; D gene unclear. V lost 1 base to trimming and J lost 0 bases, with 10 bases between them. This CDR3 has 14 amino acids. The germline CDR1 and CDR2 sequences are GTSNPN and SVGIG (reference sequence). Here the CDR3 DNA reads TGTGCCTGGAGTGGGTTAGCATTCTCCTACGAGCAGTACTTC. This encodes CAWSGLAFSYEQYF.

This clone was picked up one time. The chain recombines TRBV28 with TRBJ1-2; 7 nucleotides line up with TRBD1. The CDR3 is made up of 17 amino acids. J gave up 2 bases and V 6 bases, and 15 bases lay outside the gene matches. CDR1 and CDR2 from the germline V gene are MDHEN and SYDVKM. The CDR3 sequence is CASRDGGGGGANYGYTF. CDR3 DNA sequence: TGTGCCAGCAGGGATGGAGGTGGAGGGGGCGCAAACTATGGCTACACCTTC.

This clone was picked up a small number of times. The chain employs TRBV5-1 and TRBJ2-5; D remains unclear. In germline, CDR1 is SGHRS, CDR2 YFSETQ. The CDR3 is made up of 14 amino acids. Trimming cost V 5 bases and J 0 bases, with 11 bases left between them. CDR3 in amino acids: CASRSGSYQETQYF. CDR3 DNA sequence: TGCGCCAGCAGGTCCGGGTCGTACCAAGAGACCCAGTACTTC.

The rearrangement uses TRBV30 and TRBJ2-5, with TRBD1 identical over 10 bases. Germline V lookup: CDR1 GTSNPN, CDR2 SVGIG (reference sequence). This CDR3 has 16 amino acids. The junction had 8 bases not matched to a gene; V was cut back by 2 bases and J by 2 bases. Here the CDR3 DNA reads TGTGCCTGGAGTATCGGTGACAGGGGGCTGCAAGAGACCCAGTACTTC. This translates into CAWSIGDRGLQETQYF.

This rearrangement joins TRBV5-1 to TRBJ2-7; tentative D call: TRBD2 (5 bases). The CDR3 consists of 15 residues. Deletions cut 4 bases from V and 3 bases from J, with 17 bases between. Looked up from germline, CDR1 is SGHRS and CDR2 is YFSETQ. This CDR3 reads CASSPRPLGDYEQYF. The CDR3 DNA reads TGCGCCAGCAGCCCGCGCCCCCTGGGAGACTACGAGCAGTACTTC. The whole variable domain, remainder taken from reference TRBV5-1 and TRBJ2-7, is KAGVTQTPRYLIKTRGQQVTLSCSPISGHRSVSWYQQTPGQGLQFLFEYFSETQRNKGNFPGRFSGRQFSNSRSEMNVSTLELGDSALYLCASSPRPLGDYEQYFGPGTRLTVT.

V usage is TRBV7-2 and J usage is TRBJ2-5, with D perhaps TRBD2 (6 bases). The CDR3 is 12 residues long. Trimming took off 8 bases at V and 4 bases at J, with 11 bases between the two ends. Looked up from germline, CDR1 is SGHTA and CDR2 is FQGNSA. The CDR3 nucleotides are TGTGCCAGCGGTGGGGGGAGAGAGACCCAGTACTTC. Amino acid sequence: CASGGGRETQYF. Full variable domain (missing parts from reference TRBV7-2 and TRBJ2-5): GAGVSQSPSNKVTEKGKDVELRCDPISGHTALYWYRQSLGQGLEFLIYFQGNSAPDKSGLPSDRFSAERTGGSVSTLTIQRTQQEDSAVYLCASGGGRETQYFGPGTRLLVL.

The chain combines TRBV5-6 with TRBJ2-5, with TRBD1 identical over 9 bases. CDR1 and CDR2 (germline): SGHDT, YYEEEE. Unmatched junction bases numbered 10, after V lost 3 bases and J lost 4 bases. This CDR3 spans 16 amino acids. The CDR3 coding sequence is TGTGCCAGCAGCTCCGCCTGGGACAGGGTGGCAGAGACCCAGTACTTC. This encodes CASSSAWDRVAETQYF.

The rearrangement links TRBV11-3 to TRBJ2-3; 13 bases are shared with TRBD2. Per the germline V gene, CDR1 is SGHNT and CDR2 is YENEEA. The CDR3 length is 16 residues. V was clipped by 5 bases and J by 0 bases; unmatched bases: 2. In nucleotides, the CDR3 is TGTGCCAGCAGCCGGGGACTAGCGGGGAGCACAGATACGCAGTATTTT. Translating it yields CASSRGLAGSTDTQYF.

The V gene is TRBV11-3, the J gene TRBJ2-5, with 10 bases identical to TRBD2. V was clipped by 6 bases and J by 2 bases; unmatched bases: 3. The CDR3 extends over 14 amino acids. Looked up from germline, CDR1 is SGHNT and CDR2 is YENEEA. CDR3 loop: CASSTLAGQETQYF. CDR3 in DNA: TGTGCCAGCAGTACACTAGCGGGGCAAGAGACCCAGTACTTC.

The rearrangement links TRBV27 to TRBJ1-5; D possibly corresponds to TRBD1 (6 bases). The length of the CDR3 is 16 residues. Trimming removed 6 bases at V and 6 bases at J, with 21 bases between. Germline V gene lookup returns CDR1 MNHEY and CDR2 SMNVEV (reference sequence). CDR3 residues: CASRTAGGGVGQPQHF. CDR3 sequence (DNA): TGTGCCAGCAGAACCGCGGGAGGGGGAGTCGGTCAGCCCCAGCATTTT.

This clone was observed a few times. This chain uses TRBV20-1 with TRBJ1-2; D may be TRBD1 (6 bases). Germline CDR1 is DFQATT and CDR2 is SNEGSKA (reference sequence). V gave up 2 bases and J gave up 7 bases, with 8 bases separating them. The CDR3 length is 11 residues. The CDR3 spells CSARPRGGYTF. CDR3 DNA: TGCAGTGCTAGACCCAGGGGTGGCTACACCTTC.

This rearrangement joins TRBV11-3 to TRBJ2-7, with 14 positions matching TRBD2. The V segment lost 5 bases and the J segment 9 bases; nucleotides outside the gene matches: 6. This CDR3 has 14 amino acids. CDR1 and CDR2 from the germline V gene are SGHNT and YENEEA. The CDR3 nucleotides are TGTGCCAGCAGCCCGGGACTAGCGGGAGTCGTGCAGTACTTC. Amino acids: CASSPGLAGVVQYF. Filled out from reference TRBV11-3 and TRBJ2-7, the complete variable domain reads EAGVVQSPRYKIIEKKQPVAFWCNPISGHNTLYWYLQNLGQGPELLIRYENEEAVDDSQLPKDRFSAERLKGVDSTLKIQPAELGDSAVYLCASSPGLAGVVQYFGPGTRLTVT.

The V call is TRBV5-4, the J call TRBJ2-7; 9 positions match TRBD2. Germline-derived CDR1 and CDR2 are SGHNT and YYREEE (reference sequence). V was clipped by 4 bases and J by 5 bases; unmatched bases: 4. This CDR3 comprises 13 residues. The CDR3 protein is CASSRGLADEQYF. The CDR3 DNA follows: TGTGCCAGCAGCAGGGGACTAGCTGACGAGCAGTACTTC.

This sequence joins TRBV5-6 and TRBJ1-4; 7 nucleotides match TRBD1. The V and J ends lost 3 bases and 6 bases, in that order; junction bases with no gene match: 11. The CDR3 runs 16 residues. The germline V gene has CDR1 SGHDT and CDR2 YYEEEE. In nucleotides, the CDR3 is TGTGCCAGCAGCTCCCCCAGACAGGGCCTGTATGAAAAACTGTTTTTT. Translating gives CASSSPRQGLYEKLFF.

This clone was recorded only once. The CDR3 nucleotides are TGTGCCAGCAGCCCCGGGACAGGGTACAATGAGCAGTTCTTC. It encodes CASSPGTGYNEQFF. The chain has TRBV7-2 and TRBJ2-1; 9 nucleotides line up with TRBD1. Germline loops: CDR1 SGHTA, CDR2 FQGNSA. Trimming at V came to 5 bases and at J to 4 bases, leaving 3 bases not matched to a gene. This CDR3 contains 14 residues.